One and the same sample provided the 29 T cell receptor beta chains below, sequenced in a study of regulatory T cells in long-lasting Graves disease. Time point given: newly diagnosed GD, antithyroid drugs for less than 3 months. TCR sequences were obtained from RNA taken from PBMCs. Libraries of TCR beta came from iRepertoire HTBI primers plus Arm-PCR of CDR3 regions. TCRdb reanalysed the multiplex PCR reads using MiXCR and keeps one entry per CDR3 protein. This table has about 540,000 distinct CDR3 sequences, about 13% appearing once. The data also belong to a second study, concerning T cells in Graves' hyperthyroidism and ophthalmopathy.

The source material was peripheral blood mononuclear cells (PBMCs), sampled at new diagnosis, from a patient treated with antithyroid drugs. The receptors were gathered from a man younger than 45 with Graves disease.

This clonotype was observed many times. The chain joins TRBV2 to TRBJ1-4; D gene uncertain. Trimming stripped 6 bases from V and 0 bases from J, with 8 bases between. Germline CDR1 and CDR2: SNHLY and FYNNEI. The CDR3 length is 14 residues. The CDR3 sequence: CASSRASTNEKLFF. In DNA, the CDR3 is TGTGCCAGCAGCCGGGCCTCAACTAATGAAAAACTGTTTTTT.

This clonotype was counted only a few times. The rearrangement uses TRBV27 and TRBJ2-1; weak D call: TRBD2 (6 bases). CDR1 is MNHEY and CDR2 is SMNVEV in the germline V gene (reference sequence). This CDR3 is built from 15 residues. V dropped 5 bases and J dropped 0 bases, with 11 bases sitting between them. The CDR3 coding sequence is TGTGCCAGCAGTATGGGGAGGCCCTCCTACAATGAGCAGTTCTTC. It encodes CASSMGRPSYNEQFF.

This chain uses TRBV10-3 with TRBJ2-2, with a tentative D call TRBD1 (7 bases). V shed 4 bases and J shed 6 bases, with 15 bases lying between them. Germline V gene data show CDR1 as ENHRY and CDR2 as SYGVKD. The CDR3 is 15 amino acids. The CDR3 loop is CAISVEGATAGELFF. The CDR3 DNA is TGTGCCATCAGTGTGGAGGGGGCCACGGCCGGGGAGCTGTTTTTT.

This clonotype was detected ten times or more. The chain combines TRBV20-1 with TRBJ2-3, with 7 bases identical to TRBD2. The trim removed 2 bases at V and 4 bases at J, leaving 9 bases unmatched. The CDR3 consists of 15 residues. CDR1 is DFQATT and CDR2 is SNEGSKA in the germline V gene (reference sequence). The CDR3 here is CSARSLTSLADTQYF. The CDR3 DNA reads as TGCAGTGCTAGATCCCTGACTAGCTTGGCAGATACGCAGTATTTT.

The sample holds a few counts of this clonotype. V usage is TRBV20-1 and J usage is TRBJ2-2; 8 bases are shared with TRBD1. Germline CDR1 and CDR2: DFQATT and SNEGSKA (reference sequence). This CDR3 region has 12 residues. Germline trimming cut 6 bases from V and 7 bases from J; bases unmatched to any gene: 4. The CDR3 region is CSAPDRGGELFF. Written as DNA, the CDR3 is TGCAGTGCCCCAGACAGGGGCGGGGAGCTGTTTTTT.

This clonotype was observed at least ten times. V gene TRBV27 combines with J gene TRBJ2-7, with D unresolved. CDR3 length: 14 amino acids. Germline V gives CDR1 MNHEY, CDR2 SMNVEV (reference sequence). The germline V and J ends were trimmed by 6 bases and 0 bases, with 12 bases remaining between them. The CDR3 DNA reads as TGTGCCAGCAGCTTGGAGCGAAGCTCCTACGAGCAGTACTTC. Translated, it gives CASSLERSSYEQYF.

This clonotype turned up a few times. V is TRBV20-1 and J is TRBJ1-2; D gene ambiguous. The V end was cut by 0 bases, the J end by 4 bases, with 39 bases between. Looked up from germline, CDR1 is DFQATT and CDR2 is SNEGSKA (reference sequence). This CDR3 spans 23 amino acids. The CDR3 coding sequence is TGCAGTGCTAGAGATATGAAGTACAATGGCTCTGGGTTGCGAGTGGGGTCGCCCTATGGCTACACCTTC. Translating gives CSARDMKYNGSGLRVGSPYGYTF.

On this clonotype: A much larger clone lies a single base off, so this may be a read error. V is TRBV18 and J is TRBJ2-1; TRBD1 aligns across 9 bases. The CDR3 extends over 14 amino acids. Germline CDR1 is KGHSH and CDR2 is LQKENI. The CDR3 DNA reads as TGTGCCAGCTCCCAGGGACAGGGTATGAATGAGCAGTCCTTC. It codes for CASSQGQGMNEQSF.

This clonotype has ten or more counts. The chain uses TRBV27 and TRBJ1-1; tentatively, D is TRBD1 (5 bases). CDR3 length: 14 amino acids. Germline assignment: CDR1 MNHEY and CDR2 SMNVEV (reference sequence). The ends were cut back, 7 bases at V and 3 bases at J, with 15 bases in the middle. As DNA, the CDR3 is TGTGCCAGCACCCCAGGGCTGGGCCACACTGAAGCTTTCTTT. It encodes CASTPGLGHTEAFF.

The J gene is TRBJ1-5, the V gene TRBV19, with D perhaps TRBD1 (5 bases). The CDR3 runs 18 residues. Germline loops: CDR1 LNHDA, CDR2 SQIVND (reference sequence). With 5 bases removed from V and 0 bases from J, the gap between germline ends came to 20 bases. The CDR3, as DNA: TGTGCCAGTAGTCCCTCTCCGACAGACCCATATAGCAATCAGCCCCAGCATTTT. The encoded protein is CASSPSPTDPYSNQPQHF.

The rearrangement uses TRBV7-2 and TRBJ2-5; no firm D call. Germline loops: CDR1 SGHTA, CDR2 FQGNSA. The CDR3 is made up of 14 amino acids. The V gene lost 0 bases and the J gene lost 5 bases, with 10 bases spanning the gap. CDR3 nucleotide sequence: TGTGCCAGCAGCTTAGCAGCTCATGGGGAGACCCAGTACTTC. Protein sequence: CASSLAAHGETQYF.

This clonotype appeared a few times. The chain recombines TRBV20-1 with TRBJ2-7, with no clear D. The germline V gene has CDR1 DFQATT and CDR2 SNEGSKA (reference sequence). This CDR3 is 15 amino acids long. V shed 5 bases and J shed 3 bases, with 20 bases lying between them. The CDR3 sequence is CSAPSRLNSNYEQYF. For the CDR3, the DNA is TGCAGTGCTCCTTCCCGACTGAATTCTAACTACGAGCAGTACTTC.

The sample holds many counts of this clonotype. The gene calls are TRBV27 and TRBJ2-1, with D hard to call. Trimming removed 1 base from V and 10 bases from J, with 17 bases in between. Germline V gene lookup returns CDR1 MNHEY and CDR2 SMNVEV (reference sequence). This CDR3 comprises 15 residues. The CDR3 here is CASSLYSAYAVEQFF. CDR3 coding DNA: TGTGCCAGCAGTTTATACAGCGCATACGCTGTGGAGCAGTTCTTC.

This clonotype appeared a few times. The chain couples TRBV20-1 to TRBJ1-2; 8 positions agree with TRBD1. Losses at the gene ends were 6 bases for V and 5 bases for J; bases not matched to a gene: 8. CDR3 length: 13 residues. Looked up from germline, CDR1 is DFQATT and CDR2 is SNEGSKA (reference sequence). CDR3 in DNA: TGCAGTGCGGATGCGGACAGGGTTTATGGCTACACCTTC. Its protein is CSADADRVYGYTF.

The CDR3 loop is CASSLVPSDRTSSYEQYF. DNA for the CDR3: TGTGCCAGCAGCTTAGTTCCCTCGGACAGGACGAGCTCCTACGAGCAGTACTTC. The chain uses TRBV7-6 and TRBJ2-7, with 7 nucleotides matching TRBD1. The junction had 12 bases not matched to a gene; V was cut back by 1 base and J by 0 bases. Per germline, CDR1 SGHVS and CDR2 FNYEAQ. This CDR3 comprises 18 residues.

The chain employs TRBV28 and TRBJ2-7; 7 bases line up with TRBD1. Germline V gene lookup returns CDR1 MDHEN and CDR2 SYDVKM. The CDR3 consists of 15 residues. V trimming: 4 bases; J trimming: 3 bases; junction bases outside the gene matches: 9. CDR3 in DNA: TGTGCCAGCAGTTGGGGACAGAATGTAGACTACGAGCAGTACTTC. Translating it yields CASSWGQNVDYEQYF.

This clonotype was found many times. The rearrangement uses TRBV2 and TRBJ2-5; D possibly uses TRBD1 or TRBD2 (5 bases each). Trimming took 2 bases from V and 5 from J, leaving 15 bases between them. The CDR3 loop spans 15 amino acids. Germline CDR1 and CDR2: SNHLY and FYNNEI. The CDR3 here is CASSESSSEGETQYF. The CDR3 DNA sequence: TGTGCCAGCAGTGAATCTTCGAGCGAGGGGGAGACCCAGTACTTC.

This clonotype came up many times. This chain links TRBV18 with TRBJ2-3; TRBD2 matches 7 bases. CDR3 length: 15 residues. The J segment lost 5 bases and the V segment lost 8 bases, leaving 13 bases of the junction unmatched. CDR1 and CDR2 (germline): KGHSH, LQKENI. This chain's CDR3 is CASVMTSKFEDTQYF. Here the CDR3 DNA reads TGTGCCAGCGTCATGACTAGCAAGTTTGAAGATACGCAGTATTTT.

V and J are TRBV20-1 and TRBJ2-3; 10 bases fit TRBD2. V lost 6 bases and J lost 6; bases outside the gene matches: 12. The V gene's germline CDR1 is DFQATT and CDR2 SNEGSKA (reference sequence). The CDR3 has 15 residues. Written as DNA, the CDR3 is TGCAGTGCAATAAAACTAGCGGGACGCCCGGATACGCAGTATTTT. It is translated as CSAIKLAGRPDTQYF.

V is TRBV18 and J is TRBJ1-5; the D is unclear. The CDR3 spans 15 residues. The germline V and J ends were trimmed by 4 bases and 0 bases, with 10 bases remaining between them. CDR1 and CDR2 (germline): KGHSH, LQKENI. CDR3 loop: CASSQGSHSNQPQHF. CDR3 nucleotide sequence: TGTGCCAGCTCACAGGGAAGCCATAGCAATCAGCCCCAGCATTTT.

This clonotype was recorded many times. The chain recombines TRBV6-1 with TRBJ1-1; possible D gene TRBD1, 5 bases. The CDR3 is 15 amino acids. V lost 2 bases and J 0 bases, leaving 10 bases between the germline ends. Germline V gives CDR1 MNHNS, CDR2 SASEGT. The CDR3 DNA is TGTGCCAGCAGTGAAATAGGGGATTTGAACACTGAAGCTTTCTTT. Amino acids: CASSEIGDLNTEAFF.

This clonotype was detected ten times or more. This sequence joins TRBV7-9 and TRBJ2-1, with a possible D match to TRBD1 (6 bases). V lost 1 base, J lost 5 bases, and 12 bases lay in between. This CDR3 has 15 residues. Germline V gene lookup returns CDR1 SEHNR and CDR2 FQNEAQ (reference sequence). The CDR3 bases are TGTGCCAGCAGCTTAGTCTCGGACAGTGACAATGAGCAGTTCTTC. Amino acids: CASSLVSDSDNEQFF. The full variable domain, with the rest looked up from reference TRBV7-9 and TRBJ2-1, is DTGVSQNPRHKITKRGQNVTFRCDPISEHNRLYWYRQTLGQGPEFLTYFQNEAQLEKSRLLSDRFSAERPKGSFSTLEIQRTEQGDSAMYLCASSLVSDSDNEQFFGPGTRLTVL.

The sample holds many counts of this clonotype. This rearrangement joins TRBV6-1 to TRBJ1-1; D remains unclear. The V gene lost 0 bases and the J gene lost 11 bases, with 13 bases spanning the gap. Germline V gene data show CDR1 as MNHNS and CDR2 as SASEGT. The CDR3 spans 13 residues. The CDR3 DNA sequence: TGTGCCAGCAGTGAAGCCGTGAAGGGAAGGGCTTTCTTT. This encodes CASSEAVKGRAFF.

In its sample, this clonotype was seen many times. The J gene is TRBJ2-1, the V gene TRBV5-1; D not certain. Germline V gene data show CDR1 as SGHRS and CDR2 as YFSETQ. The CDR3 length is 13 residues. V lost 5 bases to trimming and J lost 4 bases, with 10 bases between them. CDR3 region: CASRGDAYNEQFF. The CDR3 bases are TGCGCCAGCAGGGGTGACGCTTACAATGAGCAGTTCTTC.

Comments on this clonotype: The CDR3 does not close with the conserved phenylalanine or tryptophan, likely indicating a read error. The chain's CDR3 is CASRIGGPGELFY. Here the CDR3 DNA reads TGTGCCAGTAGGATCGGTGGTCCCGGGGAGCTGTTTTAT. The V and J genes are TRBV19 and TRBJ2-2, with no clear D. The CDR3 covers 13 residues. Trimming removed 6 bases at V and 6 bases at J, with 11 bases between. Germline assignment: CDR1 LNHDA and CDR2 SQIVND (reference sequence).

A single count supports this clonotype. V and J are TRBV6-2 or TRBV6-3 and TRBJ1-4, with 7 bases matching TRBD1. Germline assignment: CDR1 MNHEY and CDR2 SVGEGT. This CDR3 contains 16 residues. V shed 4 bases, J shed 7 bases, and the junction held 12 bases outside the gene matches. The DNA of the CDR3 is TGTGCCAGCAGTTCCAAACCGACAGGGTCCCGTGAAAAACTGTTTTTT. Its translation: CASSSKPTGSREKLFF.

The chain has TRBV9 and TRBJ2-3; 11 bases are shared with TRBD2. CDR1 and CDR2 (germline): SGDLS, YYNGEE. V gave up 2 bases and J gave up 2 bases; unmatched junction bases: 4. The CDR3 has 16 amino acids. The CDR3 sequence is CASSVLAGGPTDTQYF. The CDR3 DNA sequence: TGTGCCAGCAGCGTTTTAGCGGGAGGGCCCACAGATACGCAGTATTTT.

In its sample, this clonotype was seen many times. The rearrangement uses TRBV7-9 and TRBJ1-1; perhaps TRBD1 as D (6 bases). From germline, CDR1 is SEHNR and CDR2 FQNEAQ (reference sequence). The CDR3 runs to 16 residues. Between the trimmed V and J ends, which lost 4 bases and 0 bases, there was a span of 15 bases. The chain's CDR3 is CASSSPGTTMNTEAFF. CDR3 sequence (DNA): TGTGCCAGCAGCTCGCCCGGGACAACCATGAACACTGAAGCTTTCTTT.

The chain has TRBV7-9 and TRBJ1-5, with D perhaps matching TRBD1 (5 bases). This CDR3 has 14 residues. Trimming removed 2 bases at V and 3 bases at J, with 8 bases between. Per germline, CDR1 SEHNR and CDR2 FQNEAQ (reference sequence). The CDR3 region is CASSLWDDNQPQHF. For the CDR3, the DNA is TGTGCCAGCAGCTTATGGGACGACAATCAGCCCCAGCATTTT.